The T cell receptor (beta chain) described here comes from a study of shared clonotypes between healthy human individuals (dated by TCRdb to the early 2020s). For context, the study as a whole: Two women and a few men aged 18 to 49 years were included in the cohort. To increase sequencing depth and limit assay-specific biases, TCR repertoire library preparation and sequencing were carried out by different laboratories using diverse techniques. Between about 0.8 and 8.9 billion PBMCs per donor were obtained by leukapheresis. To estimate repertoire size and how much clonotypes are shared between individuals, the study performed deep sequencing of blood TCR repertoires from roughly five healthy adults.

The donors were healthy, HIV-negative adults who had no recently reported acute infections or vaccinations. Every donor was a Caucasian adult residing in Nashville, Tennessee, USA. For unsorted samples, tens of millions of PBMCs were counted, and genomic DNA was extracted using the QIAamp DNA Blood Mini kit. After blood collection by leukapheresis, PBMCs were isolated using Ficoll-Histopaque density gradient centrifugation and then cryopreserved in the vapor phase of liquid nitrogen. Paper-wide results and their limitations: Pairwise subsampling indicated that sequencing depth was expected to affect the degree of clonotype sharing among donors. Because the study included only a small number of donors, the genetic and exposure-history diversity represented was limited. Sampling was restricted to blood, and TCR repertoires in tissue are likely to differ from TCR repertoires in blood.

The table lists this clone with many counts. It has no known antigen specificity. There are no base qualities to consult, and no much larger clone falls within one base. Other nucleotide sequences from this sample produce the same CDR3. From V the trimming removes 2 bases and from J it removes 1 base, while the gene matches leave 4 bases of the junction unaccounted for. The CDR3 holds 16 amino acids from the cysteine to the phenylalanine. Solely the CDR3 DNA is kept, with 48 bases framed from the first base. The germline V gene gives CDR1 as SGHDT and CDR2 as YYEEEE. TCR CDR3 regions were amplified from genomic DNA by multiplex PCR using the deep immunoSEQ assay. For each cell subset, the extracted genomic DNA was distributed evenly across all wells of several immunoSEQ 96-well plates, and each plate served as one replicate. For unsorted PBMC, roughly 270 ng genomic DNA, equal to 30,000 or so T cell genomes, was loaded into each replicate PCR. Ten immunoSEQ deep assay plates were used to sequence unsorted PBMC genomic DNA. The purified libraries were quantified using a Qubit 3.0 fluorometer, sized with a Bioanalyzer 2100, and then quantified again using the KAPA Library Quantification kit. Every immunoSEQ 96-well plate was sequenced on a separate single-read 150-cycle Illumina NextSeq 550 flow cell. On the authors' methods: The immunoSEQ output contained only junctional sequences without quality scores, so filtering could not match that applied to full-length reads. To assign V/J genes and CDR3, sequences were annotated using PyIR, a Python wrapper for IgBLAST v1.9, with IMGT germline references. Any read was removed if the V/J assignment was weak (E-value above 1e-6), the CDR3 was missing, or the read contained stop codons, out-of-frame junctions, or ambiguous translated residues. V3J clonotypes were defined as sequences sharing the same inferred V gene, J gene, and CDR3 amino acid sequence. The percentage overlap between two repertoires was calculated by dividing the number of shared unique clonotypes by the size of the smaller repertoire. RTK rarefaction, the Chao1 estimator, and Recon v2.1 estimates of unobserved clonotypes were used to assess repertoire richness. The immuneACCESS repertoire file appears here via TCRdb, limited to in-frame rearrangements. These files lack a portion of the clones; in checked studies, under half of the deficit traces to unresolved V genes, and the cause of the others is not known. Clone size and the V and J calls come from that table; the DNA yielded D and trimming. The sample includes 470,000 or so clones, with roughly 80% observed a single time. More than 9.5% of the sample comes from the top ten.

The V and J genes are TRBV5-6 and TRBJ2-3, with 10 bases matching TRBD1. What was sequenced was PBMCs. The receptor's source is a woman in her thirties or forties in good health. Some clones in this sample may be carry-over from other donors' samples. For the CDR3, the sequence is CASSFTDRGGTDTQYF. The nucleotide sequence is TGTGCCAGCAGCTTCACGGACAGGGGGGGCACAGATACGCAGTATTTT.